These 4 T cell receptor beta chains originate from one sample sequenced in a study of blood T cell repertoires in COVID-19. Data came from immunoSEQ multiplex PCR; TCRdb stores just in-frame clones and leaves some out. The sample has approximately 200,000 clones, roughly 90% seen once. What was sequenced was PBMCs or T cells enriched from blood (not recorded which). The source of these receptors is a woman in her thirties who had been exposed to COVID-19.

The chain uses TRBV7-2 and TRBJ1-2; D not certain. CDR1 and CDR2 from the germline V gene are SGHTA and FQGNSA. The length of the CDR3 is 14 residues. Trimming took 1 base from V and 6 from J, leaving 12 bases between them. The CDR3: CASSLVQQSHGYTF. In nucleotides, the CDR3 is TGTGCCAGCAGCTTAGTCCAACAGTCTCATGGCTACACCTTC.

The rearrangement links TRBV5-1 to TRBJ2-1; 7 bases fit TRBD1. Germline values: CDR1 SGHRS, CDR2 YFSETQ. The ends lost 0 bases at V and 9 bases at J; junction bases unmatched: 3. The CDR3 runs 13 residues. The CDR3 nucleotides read TGCGCCAGCAGCTTGGAAGCAGGGGGTGAGCAGTTCTTC. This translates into CASSLEAGGEQFF.

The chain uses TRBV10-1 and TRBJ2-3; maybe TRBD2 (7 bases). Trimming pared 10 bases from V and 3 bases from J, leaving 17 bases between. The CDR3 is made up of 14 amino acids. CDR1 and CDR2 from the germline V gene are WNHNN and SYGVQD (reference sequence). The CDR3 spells CATSGGARTDTQYF. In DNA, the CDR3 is TGCGCCACCTCTGGGGGGGCCCGGACAGATACGCAGTATTTT.

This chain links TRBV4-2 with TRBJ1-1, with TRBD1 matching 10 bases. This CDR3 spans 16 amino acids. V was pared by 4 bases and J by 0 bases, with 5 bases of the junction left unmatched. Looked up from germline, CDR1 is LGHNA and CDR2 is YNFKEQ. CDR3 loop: CASSLGTGDMNTEAFF. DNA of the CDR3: TGTGCCAGCAGCCTTGGGACAGGGGACATGAACACTGAAGCTTTCTTT.